This T cell receptor (beta chain) was profiled in a study of T cell repertoires in cytomegalovirus infection (dated by TCRdb to about 2019). General notes on the study: Recently identified HLA-C-restricted CMV epitopes, whose presentation resists viral immunomodulation, were targeted by peptide stimulations together with well-studied HLA-B-restricted epitopes. Donor HLA type was relevant to the analysis, as public TCR beta signatures indicated carriage of CMV infection together with the matching HLA type. The research as a whole found: In both this cohort and an independent roughly 330-donor cohort, the cumulative frequency of public TCR beta family members distinguished carriers of CMV infection plus the relevant HLA type. In the ex vivo response, HLA-C-restricted CMV-specific TCR beta clonotypes were dominant, and in two of eight donors the single most frequent clonotype came from this HLA-C-restricted group.

The sequencer was an Illumina HiSeq 1500. Through fastp at Q25 and MiXCR, TCRdb rebuilt clones from the public reads, retaining in-frame beta chains. Rows are unified per CDR3 protein, each entry keeping the most common DNA and genes. The table for this sample lists 570,000 or so distinct CDR3 sequences; 40% of them were counted only once. Clones ranked in the top ten supply 48% of the sample. What the treatment or condition label conveys for this sample: in vitro stimulation with specific CMV peptide epitopes to enrich CMV-specific T cells. V ends up 3 bases short and J 6 bases short, with an unmatched junction base count of 2. The CDR3 runs 13 amino acids, cysteine and phenylalanine included. Left in the record is the CDR3 DNA by itself, 39 bases read in frame from the first base. Via the germline V gene, CDR1 is SGHVS and CDR2 FQNEAQ. A note on this clonotype: The specificity of this receptor is unknown. The input lacks base qualities; no much larger clone sits a single base away.

This receptor was obtained from a human donor in good health (CMV status not recorded). Some clones in this sample may be carry-over from other donors' samples. Material: cultured PBMCs, obtained from culture after CMV antigen stimulation. The rearranged chain carries TRBV7-8 and TRBJ2-3; TRBD1 aligns with 8 central bases. The DNA is TGTGCCAGCAGCTTGGACAGGGTGGATACGCAGTATTTT. This translates into CASSLDRVDTQYF.